This T cell receptor (beta chain) is from a study of preoperative IRX-2 immunotherapy in early breast cancer. Deletions cut 4 bases from V and 0 bases from J, with 10 bases between. This CDR3 contains 14 residues. Germline lookup yields CDR1 MDHEN and CDR2 SYDVKM. Clones were read by immunoSEQ multiplex PCR, and TCRdb kept only the in-frame ones, dropping some. In the table there are around 88,000 clones, 86% of which are singletons. Noted treatment: preoperative locoregional IRX-2 cytokine immunotherapy. This phase Ib study tested locoregional IRX-2 cytokine immunotherapy given before surgery. The chain joins TRBV28 to TRBJ2-7; no firm D call. The sequenced sample was tumor tissue, obtained after IRX-2 immunotherapy. The sequence was obtained from a human donor with breast cancer. The CDR3 region has the DNA TGTGCCAGCAGTTCCCCTAGGACCTCCTACGAGCAGTACTTC. Its translation: CASSSPRTSYEQYF.